The rows below give T cell receptor beta chains drawn from one sample of a study of beta chain features in type 1 diabetes. The protocol was immunoSEQ multiplex PCR, while the TCRdb copy is restricted to in-frame clones and leaves out a portion. The table shows some 360,000 clones, with around a fifth occurring only once. Sequencing input: naive CD4+ T cells from blood. These receptors all stem from a woman between 18 and 29 years old in good health. The CDR3 runs from the conserved cysteine through the conserved F or W. The order of the fields is V gene, clone size, J gene, D gene, CDR3 protein, CDR3 DNA. A D gene is named only where the DNA matches it firmly. A row's size may be missing; if present it is once, few, many or a size class.

TRBV19	few	TRBJ2-3	.	CASSFTRSDTQYF	TGTGCCAGTAGTTTCACTCGTTCGGATACGCAGTATTTT
TRBV25-1	.	TRBJ2-3	TRBD2	CASSESGRGGADTQYF	TGTGCCAGCAGTGAATCCGGGCGGGGGGGAGCAGATACGCAGTATTTT
TRBV25-1	few	TRBJ2-3	TRBD2	CASAPGLAGGNRDTQYF	TGTGCCAGCGCCCCGGGACTAGCGGGGGGGAACAGGGATACGCAGTATTTT
TRBV11-2	few	TRBJ1-2	.	CASSPRGALYGYTF	TGTGCCAGCAGCCCTCGAGGAGCACTCTATGGCTACACCTTC
TRBV19	.	TRBJ2-7	TRBD2	CASSRSGGSSYEQYF	TGTGCCAGTAGTAGAAGCGGGGGCTCCTCCTACGAGCAGTACTTC
TRBV29-1	few	TRBJ2-1	TRBD2	CSVGTERGGLVNEQFF	TGCAGCGTTGGGACCGAGCGGGGGGGATTGGTCAATGAGCAGTTCTTC
TRBV10-3	few	TRBJ2-5	TRBD2	CATRLAGGGETQYF	TGTGCCACCCGACTAGCGGGAGGTGGAGAGACCCAGTACTTC
TRBV18	.	TRBJ1-4	TRBD1	CASSRDSPTNEKLFF	TGTGCCAGCTCACGGGACAGTCCAACTAATGAAAAACTGTTTTTT
TRBV5-1	.	TRBJ2-5	.	CASKMGSNQETQYF	TGCGCCAGCAAAATGGGCAGTAACCAAGAGACCCAGTACTTC
TRBV7-9	.	TRBJ2-3	TRBD2	CASRSGGASDTQYF	TGTGCCAGCAGGTCCGGGGGGGCCTCAGATACGCAGTATTTT
TRBV7-9	.	TRBJ2-1	TRBD2	CASTPGLAGGPNEQFF	TGTGCCAGCACACCGGGACTAGCGGGGGGGCCAAATGAGCAGTTCTTC
TRBV7-9	.	TRBJ1-4	.	CASSPLRNEKLFF	TGTGCCAGCAGCCCCCTGCGGAACGAAAAACTGTTTTTT
TRBV5-1	.	TRBJ2-2	TRBD2	CASSLLAGVNTGELFF	TGCGCCAGCAGCTTGCTAGCGGGGGTGAACACCGGGGAGCTGTTTTTT
TRBV5-1	.	TRBJ2-1	TRBD2	CASSRIPGLAGDEQFF	TGCGCCAGCAGCCGCATTCCGGGACTAGCGGGAGATGAGCAGTTCTTC
TRBV2	few	TRBJ2-5	TRBD2	CASSLAEQETQYF	TGTGCCAGCAGCCTAGCGGAACAAGAGACCCAGTACTTC
TRBV4-1	.	TRBJ2-5	TRBD1	CASSQGVTPGTGQETQYF	TGCGCCAGCAGCCAGGGGGTGACTCCCGGGACAGGGCAAGAGACCCAGTACTTC
TRBV7-9	few	TRBJ2-2	TRBD2	CASSGLAGVGGGELFF	TGTGCCAGCAGCGGACTAGCGGGAGTCGGTGGCGGGGAGCTGTTTTTT
TRBV7-2	few	TRBJ1-6	TRBD1	CASRTGGRFESPLHF	TGTGCCAGCAGGACAGGGGGCAGGTTCGAGTCACCCCTCCACTTT
TRBV2	few	TRBJ2-1	TRBD1	CASSRDRAGYNEQFF	TGTGCCAGCAGCAGGGACAGGGCGGGATACAATGAGCAGTTCTTC
TRBV30	few	TRBJ1-2	.	CAWTAGWSYTF	TGTGCCTGGACCGCAGGGTGGAGCTACACCTTC
TRBV10-3	.	TRBJ2-3	.	CAISESASAQYF	TGTGCCATCAGTGAGTCGGCTAGCGCGCAGTATTTT
TRBV27	few	TRBJ1-4	.	CASSTGNEKLFF	TGTGCCAGCAGTACAGGGAATGAAAAACTGTTTTTT
TRBV4-2	few	TRBJ2-1	.	CASSQDAGQLLYNEQFF	TGTGCCAGCAGCCAAGATGCAGGACAGCTCCTCTACAATGAGCAGTTCTTC
TRBV2	.	TRBJ1-1	TRBD1	CASSLTGEAFF	TGTGCCAGCAGTCTGACAGGGGAAGCTTTCTTT
TRBV25-1	few	TRBJ1-4	.	CASSDTGRDEKLFF	TGTGCCAGCAGTGACACAGGGAGAGATGAAAAACTGTTTTTT
TRBV4-2	few	TRBJ2-1	.	CASSQGGGSSYNEQFF	TGTGCCAGCAGCCAAGGAGGAGGGAGCTCCTACAATGAGCAGTTCTTC
TRBV27	.	TRBJ1-1	.	CASSFRDGRGAFF	TGTGCCAGCAGTTTTAGAGACGGCCGGGGGGCTTTCTTT
TRBV6-6	.	TRBJ1-2	.	CASSRTTGANYGYTF	TGTGCCAGCAGTCGTACGACGGGAGCTAACTATGGCTACACCTTC
TRBV5-1	.	TRBJ2-1	.	CASNSRDEQFF	TGCGCCAGCAACTCGAGGGATGAGCAGTTCTTC
TRBV18	.	TRBJ1-1	.	CASSRRETEAFF	TGTGCCAGCTCCCGCAGGGAAACTGAAGCTTTCTTT
TRBV7-9	.	TRBJ2-1	.	CASSHRQGGTRREQFF	TGTGCCAGCAGCCACCGACAGGGCGGGACTCGAAGGGAGCAGTTCTTC
TRBV7-9	.	TRBJ2-5	.	CASTPNGVQETQYF	TGTGCCAGCACCCCTAACGGAGTCCAAGAGACCCAGTACTTC
TRBV30	few	TRBJ1-2	.	CAWSVRGGPGQGYTF	TGTGCCTGGAGTGTACGGGGGGGACCTGGGCAGGGCTACACCTTC
TRBV5-5	.	TRBJ1-1	.	CASSFGGNTEAFF	TGTGCCAGCAGCTTCGGGGGAAACACTGAAGCTTTCTTT
TRBV6-6	few	TRBJ1-5	TRBD1	CASSILDRESQPQHF	TGTGCCAGCAGTATCCTGGACAGGGAAAGTCAGCCCCAGCATTTT
TRBV18	.	TRBJ2-5	TRBD1	CASSPGQQETQYF	TGTGCCAGCTCCCCGGGACAGCAAGAGACCCAGTACTTC
TRBV10-3	few	TRBJ1-5	.	CAISESGGQPQHF	TGTGCCATCAGTGAGTCTGGAGGGCAGCCCCAGCATTTT
TRBV18	.	TRBJ2-1	TRBD2	CASSPTSGGANEQFF	TGTGCCAGCTCACCTACTAGCGGGGGGGCCAATGAGCAGTTCTTC
TRBV10-3	.	TRBJ2-7	.	CAISESSGRSSYEQYF	TGTGCCATCAGTGAGTCGAGTGGAAGGAGCTCCTACGAGCAGTACTTC
TRBV5-1	few	TRBJ1-3	.	CASSSGQGNTIYF	TGCGCCAGCAGCTCTGGACAGGGAAACACCATATATTTT
TRBV6-5	.	TRBJ1-1	TRBD1	CASMHTSSGGSEAFF	TGTGCCAGCATGCACACCTCGTCAGGGGGATCTGAAGCTTTCTTT